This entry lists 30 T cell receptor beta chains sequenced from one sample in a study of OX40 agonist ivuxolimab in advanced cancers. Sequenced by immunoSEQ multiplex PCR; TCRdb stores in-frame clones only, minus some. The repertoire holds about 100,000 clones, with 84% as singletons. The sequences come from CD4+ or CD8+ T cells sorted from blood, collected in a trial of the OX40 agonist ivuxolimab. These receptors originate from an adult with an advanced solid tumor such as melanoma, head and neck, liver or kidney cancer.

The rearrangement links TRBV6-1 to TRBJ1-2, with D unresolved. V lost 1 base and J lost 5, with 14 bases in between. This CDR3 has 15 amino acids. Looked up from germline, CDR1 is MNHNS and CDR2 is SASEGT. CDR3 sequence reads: CASSEGAASLYGYTF. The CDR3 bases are TGTGCCAGCAGTGAAGGGGCAGCATCCTTGTATGGCTACACCTTC.

CDR3 nucleotides: TGCGCCAGCAGCGCCGGGACAGGGGTTAACACTGAAGCTTTCTTT. It codes for CASSAGTGVNTEAFF. The chain uses TRBV5-1 and TRBJ1-1, with TRBD1 matching over 10 bases. In germline, CDR1 is SGHRS, CDR2 YFSETQ. V lost 4 bases to trimming and J lost 2 bases; unmatched junction nucleotides: 5. CDR3 size: 15 residues. Based on the CDR3 plus reference TRBV5-1 and TRBJ1-1, the full variable domain is KAGVTQTPRYLIKTRGQQVTLSCSPISGHRSVSWYQQTPGQGLQFLFEYFSETQRNKGNFPGRFSGRQFSNSRSEMNVSTLELGDSALYLCASSAGTGVNTEAFFGQGTRLTVV.

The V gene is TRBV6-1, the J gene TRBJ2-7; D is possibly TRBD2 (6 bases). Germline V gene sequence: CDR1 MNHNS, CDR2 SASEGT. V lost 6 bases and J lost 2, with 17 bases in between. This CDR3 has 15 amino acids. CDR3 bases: TGTGCCAGCAGGGACCGGGACTTTTCACCCTACGAGCAGTACTTC. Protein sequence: CASRDRDFSPYEQYF.

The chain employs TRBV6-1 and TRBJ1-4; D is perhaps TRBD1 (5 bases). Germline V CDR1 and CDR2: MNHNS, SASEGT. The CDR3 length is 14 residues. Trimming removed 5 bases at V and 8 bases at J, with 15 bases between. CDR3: CASSSSRVEEKLFF. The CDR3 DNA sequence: TGTGCCAGCAGTTCCTCCAGGGTTGAGGAAAAACTGTTTTTT.

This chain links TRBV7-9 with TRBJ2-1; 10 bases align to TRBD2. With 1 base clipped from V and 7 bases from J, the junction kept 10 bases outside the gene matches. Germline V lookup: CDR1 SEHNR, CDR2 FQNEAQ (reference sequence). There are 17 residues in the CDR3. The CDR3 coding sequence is TGTGCCAGCAGCTTAGGAGTAGCGGGAGGCCCCGGGAATGAGCAGTTCTTC. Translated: CASSLGVAGGPGNEQFF.

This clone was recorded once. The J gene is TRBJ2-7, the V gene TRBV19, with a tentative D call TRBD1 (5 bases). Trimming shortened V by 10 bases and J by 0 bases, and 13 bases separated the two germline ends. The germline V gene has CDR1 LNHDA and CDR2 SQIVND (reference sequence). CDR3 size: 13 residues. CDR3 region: CATADTSSYEQYF. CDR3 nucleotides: TGTGCCACCGCGGACACGAGCTCCTACGAGCAGTACTTC. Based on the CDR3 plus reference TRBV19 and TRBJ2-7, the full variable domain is DGGITQSPKYLFRKEGQNVTLSCEQNLNHDAMYWYRQDPGQGLRLIYYSQIVNDFQKGDIAEGYSVSREKKESFPLTVTSAQKNPTAFYLCATADTSSYEQYFGPGTRLTVT.

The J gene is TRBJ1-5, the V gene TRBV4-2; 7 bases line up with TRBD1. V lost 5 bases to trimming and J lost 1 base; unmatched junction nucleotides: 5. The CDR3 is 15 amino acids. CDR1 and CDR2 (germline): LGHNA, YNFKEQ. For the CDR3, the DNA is TGTGCCAGCAGCTCCCAGGGGGTAAGCAATCAGCCCCAGCATTTT. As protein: CASSSQGVSNQPQHF.

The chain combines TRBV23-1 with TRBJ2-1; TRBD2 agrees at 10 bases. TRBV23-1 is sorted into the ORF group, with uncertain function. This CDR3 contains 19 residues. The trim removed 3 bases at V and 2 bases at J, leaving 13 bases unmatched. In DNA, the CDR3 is TGCGCCAGCAGTCACTCGTATTTCAGCGGGAGGGAGGCCTACAATGAGCAGTTCTTC. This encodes CASSHSYFSGREAYNEQFF.

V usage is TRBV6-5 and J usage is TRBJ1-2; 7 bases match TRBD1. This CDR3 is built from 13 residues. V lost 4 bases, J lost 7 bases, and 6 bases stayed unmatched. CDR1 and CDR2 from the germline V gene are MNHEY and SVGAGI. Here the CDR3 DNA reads TGTGCCAGCAGTTTGACAGGGAGAGCTGGCTACACCTTC. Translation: CASSLTGRAGYTF.

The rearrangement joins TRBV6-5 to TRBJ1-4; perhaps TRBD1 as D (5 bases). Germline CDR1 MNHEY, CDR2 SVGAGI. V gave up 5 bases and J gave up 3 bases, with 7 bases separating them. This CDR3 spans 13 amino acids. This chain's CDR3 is CASSGGANEKLFF. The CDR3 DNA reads TGTGCCAGCAGTGGAGGGGCTAATGAAAAACTGTTTTTT.

The CDR3 is CSVVWGPLVNTEAFF. DNA for the CDR3: TGCAGCGTTGTGTGGGGGCCGTTGGTGAACACTGAAGCTTTCTTT. The chain is built from TRBV29-1 and TRBJ1-1, with D perhaps matching TRBD1 (6 bases). Germline V gene lookup returns CDR1 SQVTM and CDR2 ANQGSEA. The V and J ends lost 4 bases and 0 bases respectively, with 15 bases between them. This CDR3 spans 15 amino acids.

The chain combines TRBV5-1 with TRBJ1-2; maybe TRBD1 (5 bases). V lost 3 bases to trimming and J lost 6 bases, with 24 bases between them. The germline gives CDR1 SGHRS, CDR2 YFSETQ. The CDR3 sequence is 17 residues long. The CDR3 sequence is CASSSPSQGKRLDGYTF. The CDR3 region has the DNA TGCGCCAGCAGCTCGCCCTCTCAGGGAAAAAGGCTCGATGGCTACACCTTC. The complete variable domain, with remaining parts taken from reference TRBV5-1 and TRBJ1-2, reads KAGVTQTPRYLIKTRGQQVTLSCSPISGHRSVSWYQQTPGQGLQFLFEYFSETQRNKGNFPGRFSGRQFSNSRSEMNVSTLELGDSALYLCASSSPSQGKRLDGYTFGSGTRLTVV.

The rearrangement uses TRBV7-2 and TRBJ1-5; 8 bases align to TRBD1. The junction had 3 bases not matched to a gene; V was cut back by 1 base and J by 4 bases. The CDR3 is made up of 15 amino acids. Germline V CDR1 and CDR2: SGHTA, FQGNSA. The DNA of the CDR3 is TGTGCCAGCAGCTTAGGGGACAGGATAAATCAGCCCCAGCATTTT. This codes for CASSLGDRINQPQHF.

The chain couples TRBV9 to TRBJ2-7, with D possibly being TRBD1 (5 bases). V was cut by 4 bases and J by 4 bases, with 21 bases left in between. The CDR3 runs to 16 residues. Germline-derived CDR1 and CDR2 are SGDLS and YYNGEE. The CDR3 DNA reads TGTGCCAGCAGCTTAAAGTGGACAACGGCCCCTTACGAGCAGTACTTC. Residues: CASSLKWTTAPYEQYF. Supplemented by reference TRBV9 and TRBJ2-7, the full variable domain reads DSGVTQTPKHLITATGQRVTLRCSPRSGDLSVYWYQQSLDQGLQFLIQYYNGEERAKGNILERFSAQQFPDLHSELNLSSLELGDSALYFCASSLKWTTAPYEQYFGPGTRLTVT.

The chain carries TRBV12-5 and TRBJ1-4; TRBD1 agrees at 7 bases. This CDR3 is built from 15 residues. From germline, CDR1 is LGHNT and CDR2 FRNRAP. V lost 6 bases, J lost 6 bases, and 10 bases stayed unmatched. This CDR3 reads CASGIGTVLDEKLFF. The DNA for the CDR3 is TGTGCTAGTGGCATCGGGACAGTCCTTGATGAAAAACTGTTTTTT.

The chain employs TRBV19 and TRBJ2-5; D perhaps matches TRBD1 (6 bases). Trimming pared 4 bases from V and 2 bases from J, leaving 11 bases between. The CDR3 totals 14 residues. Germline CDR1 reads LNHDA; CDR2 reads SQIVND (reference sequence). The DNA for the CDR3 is TGTGCCAGTAGTACTCAGGGGTGGCAAGAGACCCAGTACTTC. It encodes CASSTQGWQETQYF.

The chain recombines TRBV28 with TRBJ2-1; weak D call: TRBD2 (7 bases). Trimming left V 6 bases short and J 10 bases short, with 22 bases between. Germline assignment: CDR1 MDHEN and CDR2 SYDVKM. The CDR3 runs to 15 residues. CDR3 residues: CASRPGGTRGMEQFF. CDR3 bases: TGTGCCAGCAGGCCCGGGGGGACACGGGGTATGGAGCAGTTCTTC. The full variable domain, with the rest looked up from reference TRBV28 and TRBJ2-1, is DVKVTQSSRYLVKRTGEKVFLECVQDMDHENMFWYRQDPGLGLRLIYFSYDVKMKEKGDIPEGYSVSREKKERFSLILESASTNQTSMYLCASRPGGTRGMEQFFGPGTRLTVL.

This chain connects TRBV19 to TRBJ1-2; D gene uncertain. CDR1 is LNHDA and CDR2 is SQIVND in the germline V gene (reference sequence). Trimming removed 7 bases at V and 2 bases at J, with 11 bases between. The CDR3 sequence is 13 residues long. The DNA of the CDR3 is TGTGCCAGTACCCAAGGGCACAACTATGGCTACACCTTC. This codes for CASTQGHNYGYTF.

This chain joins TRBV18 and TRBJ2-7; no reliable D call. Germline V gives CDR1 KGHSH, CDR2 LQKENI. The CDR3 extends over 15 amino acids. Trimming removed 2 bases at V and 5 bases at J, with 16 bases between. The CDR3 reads CASSPETRTGNEQYF. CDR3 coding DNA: TGTGCCAGCTCACCAGAGACGCGAACTGGGAACGAGCAGTACTTC. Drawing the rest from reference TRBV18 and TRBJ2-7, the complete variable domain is NAGVMQNPRHLVRRRGQEARLRCSPMKGHSHVYWYRQLPEEGLKFMVYLQKENIIDESGMPKERFSAEFPKEGPSILRIQQVVRGDSAAYFCASSPETRTGNEQYFGPGTRLTVT.

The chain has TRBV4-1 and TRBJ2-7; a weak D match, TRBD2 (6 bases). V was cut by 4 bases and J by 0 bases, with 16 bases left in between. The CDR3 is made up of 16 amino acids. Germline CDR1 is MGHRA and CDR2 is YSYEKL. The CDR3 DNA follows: TGCGCCAGCAGCCCCCGGGGTCTAGCGCTCTCCTACGAGCAGTACTTC. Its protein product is CASSPRGLALSYEQYF.

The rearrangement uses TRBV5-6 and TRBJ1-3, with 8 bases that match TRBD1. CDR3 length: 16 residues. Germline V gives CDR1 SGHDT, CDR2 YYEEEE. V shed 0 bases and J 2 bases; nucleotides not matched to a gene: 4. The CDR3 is CASSLAARGPGNTIYF. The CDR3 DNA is TGTGCCAGCAGCTTGGCTGCCAGGGGGCCTGGAAACACCATATATTTT.

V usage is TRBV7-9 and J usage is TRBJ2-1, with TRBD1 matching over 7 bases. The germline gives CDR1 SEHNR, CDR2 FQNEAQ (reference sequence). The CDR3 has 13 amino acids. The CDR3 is CASRDRRDNEQFF. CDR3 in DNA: TGTGCGAGCCGGGACAGACGGGACAATGAGCAGTTCTTC.

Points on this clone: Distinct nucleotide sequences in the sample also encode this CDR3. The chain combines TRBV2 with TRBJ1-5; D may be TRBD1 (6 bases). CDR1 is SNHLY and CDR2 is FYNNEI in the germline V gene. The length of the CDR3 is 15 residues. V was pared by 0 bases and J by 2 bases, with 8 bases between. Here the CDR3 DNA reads TGTGCCAGCAGTGAAGCTCGGACAGGCAATCAGCCCCAGCATTTT. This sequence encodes CASSEARTGNQPQHF.

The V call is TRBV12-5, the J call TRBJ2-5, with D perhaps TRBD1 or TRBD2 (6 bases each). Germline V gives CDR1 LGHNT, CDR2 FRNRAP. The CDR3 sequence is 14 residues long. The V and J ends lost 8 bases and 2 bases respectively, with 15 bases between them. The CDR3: CASSYGGLQETQYF. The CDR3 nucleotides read TGTGCTAGTTCTTACGGGGGCCTTCAAGAGACCCAGTACTTC. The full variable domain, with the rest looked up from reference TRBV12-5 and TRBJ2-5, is DARVTQTPRHKVTEMGQEVTMRCQPILGHNTVFWYRQTMMQGLELLAYFRNRAPLDDSGMPKDRFSAEMPDATLATLKIQPSEPRDSAVYFCASSYGGLQETQYFGPGTRLLVL.

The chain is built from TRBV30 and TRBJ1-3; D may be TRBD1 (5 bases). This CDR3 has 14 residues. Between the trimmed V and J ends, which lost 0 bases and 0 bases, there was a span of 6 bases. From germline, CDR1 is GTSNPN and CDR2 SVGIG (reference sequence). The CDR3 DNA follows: TGTGCCTGGAGTGTCCAGGGCTCTGGAAACACCATATATTTT. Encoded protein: CAWSVQGSGNTIYF.

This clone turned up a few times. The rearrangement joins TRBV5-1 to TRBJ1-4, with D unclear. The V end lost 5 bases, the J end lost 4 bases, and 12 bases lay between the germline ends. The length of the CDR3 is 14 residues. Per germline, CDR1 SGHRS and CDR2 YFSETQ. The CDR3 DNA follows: TGCGCCAGCAGAATGAGGGAACATAATGAAAAACTGTTTTTT. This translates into CASRMREHNEKLFF. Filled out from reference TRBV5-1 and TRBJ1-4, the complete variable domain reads KAGVTQTPRYLIKTRGQQVTLSCSPISGHRSVSWYQQTPGQGLQFLFEYFSETQRNKGNFPGRFSGRQFSNSRSEMNVSTLELGDSALYLCASRMREHNEKLFFGSGTQLSVL.

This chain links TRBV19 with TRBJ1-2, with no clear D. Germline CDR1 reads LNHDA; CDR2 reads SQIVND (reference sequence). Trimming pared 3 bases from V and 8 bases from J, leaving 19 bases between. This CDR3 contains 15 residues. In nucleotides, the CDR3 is TGTGCCAGTAGTATTTACAGCGGCGTTCTAGGAGGCTACACCTTC. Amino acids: CASSIYSGVLGGYTF.

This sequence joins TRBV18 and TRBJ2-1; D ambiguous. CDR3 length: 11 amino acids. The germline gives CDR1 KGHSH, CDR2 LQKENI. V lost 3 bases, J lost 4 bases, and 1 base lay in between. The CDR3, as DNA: TGTGCCAGCTCACCGTACAATGAGCAGTTCTTC. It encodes CASSPYNEQFF.

CDR3 in amino acids: CASSLAGGANEKLFF. DNA for the CDR3: TGTGCCAGCAGTTTAGCTGGCGGAGCTAATGAAAAACTGTTTTTT. The rearrangement links TRBV27 to TRBJ1-4, with D uncertain. This CDR3 contains 15 residues. V was pared by 2 bases and J by 3 bases, with 10 bases between. Per the germline V gene, CDR1 is MNHEY and CDR2 is SMNVEV (reference sequence).

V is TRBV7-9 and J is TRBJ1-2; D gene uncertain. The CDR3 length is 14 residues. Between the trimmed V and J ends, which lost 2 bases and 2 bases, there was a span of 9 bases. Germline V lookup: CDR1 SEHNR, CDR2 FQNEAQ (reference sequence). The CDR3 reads CASSLSPLNYGYTF. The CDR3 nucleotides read TGTGCCAGCAGCTTATCCCCGCTGAACTATGGCTACACCTTC.